These 13 T cell receptor beta chains originate from one sample sequenced in a study of shared clonotypes between healthy human individuals. TCRdb's table, derived via immunoSEQ multiplex PCR, lists solely in-frame clones and lacks some. The data contain around 610,000 clones, approximately 96% of them singletons. Naivety among CD8 cells was defined by CD45RO negativity and positive CCR7 selection, thereby excluding terminally differentiated effector memory CD45RA+ cells. The sample consisted of naive CD8+ T cells sorted from blood. The receptors were sampled from a woman in her twenties or thirties in good health.

This clone has just one count. The chain combines TRBV29-1 with TRBJ2-4; no reliable D call. Trimming took off 1 base at V and 5 bases at J, with 12 bases between the two ends. The CDR3 loop spans 14 amino acids. The germline CDR1 and CDR2 sequences are SQVTM and ANQGSEA. The CDR3 loop reads CSVEGAAQENIQYF. In DNA, the CDR3 is TGCAGCGTTGAAGGGGCAGCGCAAGAAAACATTCAGTACTTC.

V is TRBV5-4 and J is TRBJ2-1, with 8 bases identical to TRBD2. This CDR3 region has 14 residues. Germline V lookup: CDR1 SGHNT, CDR2 YYREEE (reference sequence). The J segment lost 9 bases and the V segment lost 3 bases, leaving 8 bases of the junction unmatched. The CDR3 is CASSWRGANGEQFF. The DNA of the CDR3 is TGTGCCAGCAGCTGGCGGGGGGCTAATGGTGAGCAGTTCTTC.

The chain is built from TRBV19 and TRBJ1-5, with unresolved D. CDR3 length: 15 amino acids. With 8 bases removed from V and 1 base from J, the gap between germline ends came to 15 bases. Germline CDR1 is LNHDA and CDR2 is SQIVND (reference sequence). Here the CDR3 reads CASGEGVLSNQPQHF. CDR3 bases: TGTGCCAGTGGGGAGGGCGTCTTAAGCAATCAGCCCCAGCATTTT. The variable domain in full, completed from reference TRBV19 and TRBJ1-5, reads DGGITQSPKYLFRKEGQNVTLSCEQNLNHDAMYWYRQDPGQGLRLIYYSQIVNDFQKGDIAEGYSVSREKKESFPLTVTSAQKNPTAFYLCASGEGVLSNQPQHFGDGTRLSIL.

The chain carries TRBV29-1 and TRBJ1-1; D is ambiguous. This CDR3 has 13 amino acids. Germline loops: CDR1 SQVTM, CDR2 ANQGSEA. V lost 7 bases, J lost 4 bases, and 16 bases lay in between. This chain's CDR3 is CSAERVGATEAFF. CDR3 DNA: TGCAGCGCCGAGAGGGTTGGCGCCACTGAAGCTTTCTTT.

The CDR3 bases are TGTGCCAGTAGTATCGGGGCGGAGCCCTCTGGGGCCAACGTCCTGACTTTC. Its translation: CASSIGAEPSGANVLTF. This sequence joins TRBV19 and TRBJ2-6; the D gene could be TRBD1 or TRBD2 (5 bases each). V lost 3 bases, J lost 0 bases, and 12 bases lay in between. The CDR3 is made up of 17 amino acids. Germline CDR1 reads LNHDA; CDR2 reads SQIVND (reference sequence).

The chain carries TRBV27 and TRBJ1-5, with 8 bases identical to TRBD1. Per the germline V gene, CDR1 is MNHEY and CDR2 is SMNVEV (reference sequence). The CDR3 extends over 16 amino acids. Germline trimming cut 6 bases from V and 7 bases from J; bases unmatched to any gene: 14. CDR3 sequence reads: CASSPGTGEIWQPQHF. In nucleotides, the CDR3 is TGTGCCAGCAGCCCCGGGACAGGTGAAATTTGGCAGCCCCAGCATTTT.

The chain links TRBV14 to TRBJ2-5; D gene ambiguous. CDR3 size: 15 residues. The V end was cut by 0 bases, the J end by 9 bases, with 17 bases between. CDR1 SGHDN and CDR2 FVKESK come from the germline V gene. CDR3 DNA sequence: TGTGCCAGCAGCCAAGATCCAACAGCCCCATTCGCCCAGTACTTC. It codes for CASSQDPTAPFAQYF.

This clone was seen just once. The V and J genes are TRBV27 and TRBJ2-3; weak D call: TRBD1 (6 bases). The CDR3 is 16 amino acids. Looked up from germline, CDR1 is MNHEY and CDR2 is SMNVEV (reference sequence). Trimming left V 4 bases short and J 2 bases short, with 16 bases between. The CDR3 DNA sequence: TGTGCCAGCAGTTCCCGACAGGTGTGGGACACAGATACGCAGTATTTT. Translated: CASSSRQVWDTDTQYF.

Remarks on this clone: Other DNA sequences within the sample encode an identical CDR3. CDR3 DNA: TGTGCCAGCAGCGTAGCCGGAAGCCAAGAGACCCAGTACTTC. Protein product: CASSVAGSQETQYF. The J gene is TRBJ2-5, the V gene TRBV9, with D hard to call. Germline CDR1 is SGDLS and CDR2 is YYNGEE. V dropped 0 bases and J dropped 1 base, with 7 bases sitting between them. The CDR3 spans 14 residues.

The chain combines TRBV29-1 with TRBJ1-2; 8 bases line up with TRBD1. J was trimmed by 7 bases and V by 3 bases; bases with no gene match: 4. CDR1 is SQVTM, CDR2 ANQGSEA, per germline. There are 12 residues in the CDR3. In DNA, the CDR3 is TGCAGCGTTGACAGGGGGCTTAGTGGCTACACCTTC. As protein: CSVDRGLSGYTF. The full variable domain, rest sourced from reference TRBV29-1 and TRBJ1-2, is SAVISQKPSRDICQRGTSLTIQCQVDSQVTMMFWYRQQPGQSLTLIATANQGSEATYESGFVIDKFPISRPNLTFSTLTVSNMSPEDSSIYLCSVDRGLSGYTFGSGTRLTVV.

V usage is TRBV28 and J usage is TRBJ2-5; 16 nucleotides line up with TRBD2. Germline lookup yields CDR1 MDHEN and CDR2 SYDVKM. V gave up 4 bases and J gave up 2 bases; unmatched junction bases: 19. The CDR3 extends over 22 amino acids. The CDR3 loop is CASSSPPVGGLAGGPPQETQYF. DNA for the CDR3: TGTGCCAGCAGTTCCCCCCCCGTCGGGGGACTAGCGGGAGGGCCCCCACAAGAGACCCAGTACTTC.

The chain carries TRBV5-1 and TRBJ2-1; the match to TRBD2 covers 13 bases. The CDR3 has 15 amino acids. The ends lost 4 bases at V and 4 bases at J; junction bases unmatched: 2. Germline assignment: CDR1 SGHRS and CDR2 YFSETQ. DNA for the CDR3: TGCGCCAGCAGCGGGACTAGCGGGATGTACAATGAGCAGTTCTTC. Translating it yields CASSGTSGMYNEQFF.

The chain has TRBV6-5 and TRBJ1-2, with a tentative D call TRBD1 (5 bases). The V and J ends lost 2 bases and 7 bases respectively, with 14 bases between them. CDR3 size: 14 residues. Germline V gene data show CDR1 as MNHEY and CDR2 as SVGAGI. The CDR3 DNA sequence: TGTGCCAGCAGTTACACCAAGGCAGGGAGTGGCTACACCTTC. Translated, it gives CASSYTKAGSGYTF.